A selection of T cell receptor beta chains follows, all from one sample in a study of cytomegalovirus exposure and HLA in healthy donors. Data came from immunoSEQ multiplex PCR; TCRdb stores just in-frame clones and leaves some out. The record lists 130,000 or so clones, of which the ten most abundant hold 2.2%. Sequencing input: PBMCs. Receptors were obtained from a woman aged 18 to 35 in good health and CMV-seronegative. Each CDR3 is given with its conserved first and last residue. D genes are given only for firm matches.

v_gene	d_gene	j_gene	CDR3aa	CDR3nt
TRBV19	.	TRBJ1-1	CASSTTVNTEAFF	TGTGCCAGTAGTACGACAGTGAACACTGAAGCTTTCTTT
TRBV19	.	TRBJ2-5	CASSPGTGATETQYF	TGTGCCAGTAGTCCAGGAACAGGCGCCACAGAGACCCAGTACTTC
TRBV6-1	TRBD1	TRBJ2-7	CASSKPGQGKVEQYF	TGTGCCAGCAGTAAACCGGGACAGGGTAAAGTCGAGCAGTACTTC
TRBV6-1	TRBD1	TRBJ1-2	CASSDRDRGGYTF	TGTGCCAGCAGTGACCGGGACAGGGGCGGCTACACCTTC
TRBV5-1	.	TRBJ1-1	CASSFGANTEAFF	TGCGCCAGCAGCTTCGGAGCGAACACTGAAGCTTTCTTT
TRBV4-2	TRBD1	TRBJ1-3	CASSQGQDRNTIYF	TGTGCCAGCAGCCAAGGACAGGACAGGAACACCATATATTTT
TRBV6-5	.	TRBJ2-1	CASSYSYDSREQFF	TGTGCCAGCAGTTACTCTTACGACTCCCGAGAGCAGTTCTTC
TRBV10-3	.	TRBJ1-2	CAISPDSYGYTF	TGTGCCATCAGTCCGGACAGTTATGGCTACACCTTC
TRBV7-2	.	TRBJ2-2	CASSLEVTGGFGELFF	TGTGCCAGCAGCTTAGAAGTTACAGGAGGGTTCGGGGAGCTGTTTTTT
TRBV5-1	TRBD2	TRBJ2-1	CASSLGALAGNLDEQFF	TGCGCCAGCAGCTTGGGGGCCCTAGCGGGAAATCTCGATGAGCAGTTCTTC
TRBV7-2	TRBD1	TRBJ2-5	CASSLWDRQDF	TGTGCCAGCAGCTTATGGGACAGACAGGACTTC
TRBV30	TRBD1	TRBJ2-7	CAWRHQDRASYEQYF	TGTGCCTGGAGGCATCAGGACAGGGCGTCCTACGAGCAGTACTTC
TRBV18	TRBD1	TRBJ1-1	CASSPFERQGYTEAFF	TGTGCCAGCTCACCGTTCGAACGACAGGGTTATACTGAAGCTTTCTTT
TRBV7-6	.	TRBJ1-5	CASSTRVLDNQPQHF	TGTGCCAGCAGCACCCGGGTCCTGGATAATCAGCCCCAGCATTTT
TRBV10-3	TRBD2	TRBJ2-5	CAISEVDSGSQYF	TGTGCCATCAGTGAGGTCGATAGCGGGAGTCAGTACTTC
TRBV5-4	.	TRBJ1-2	CASSADTTNTYGYTF	TGTGCCAGCAGCGCCGACACCACGAATACCTATGGCTACACCTTC
TRBV7-6	.	TRBJ2-1	CASSLFWSGSYNEQFF	TGTGCCAGCAGCTTATTCTGGTCGGGCTCCTACAATGAGCAGTTCTTC
TRBV13	TRBD1	TRBJ2-4	CASSLTGTGDNIQYF	TGTGCCAGCAGCTTGACCGGGACAGGAGATAACATTCAGTACTTC
TRBV7-9	.	TRBJ2-1	CASSFAYEQFF	TGTGCCAGCAGCTTTGCGTATGAGCAGTTCTTC
TRBV7-3	TRBD1	TRBJ1-3	CASSPQGTAGNTIYF	TGTGCCAGCAGCCCTCAAGGGACAGCTGGAAACACCATATATTTT
TRBV4-1	TRBD2	TRBJ2-1	CASSDRLAGGNEQFF	TGCGCCAGCAGCGATCGACTAGCGGGAGGAAATGAGCAGTTCTTC
TRBV5-5	.	TRBJ1-4	CASSLSGAATNEKLFF	TGTGCCAGCAGCTTGTCAGGGGCCGCAACTAATGAAAAACTGTTTTTT
TRBV2	TRBD2	TRBJ2-7	CASRREFYEQYF	TGTGCCAGCAGGCGGGAGTTCTACGAGCAGTACTTC
TRBV5-5	.	TRBJ2-3	CASSHPTVRDHYTDTQYF	TGTGCCAGCAGCCACCCCACTGTAAGAGATCACTACACAGATACGCAGTATTTT